The present T cell receptor (beta chain) was sequenced within a study of blood T cell repertoires in COVID-19. About the study: Sites in the United States, Italy and Spain provided acute and convalescent COVID-19 samples. PBMCs, B-cell-depleted T cells, or T cells were the source of the cDNA or gDNA that made up the material.

Those enrolled in Seattle joined during active infection and were followed longitudinally afterward. Original methodology: Researchers report that nucleated cell counts were estimated from reference gene primer amplification. TCRdb's copy holds only in-frame clones and misses some; the assay was immunoSEQ multiplex PCR. V and J calls and clone size are given by that table; D and trimming were obtained from the DNA. Of about 170,000 clones listed, approximately 91% are singletons. This receptor was obtained from a man between 18 and 35 years old with COVID-19, enrolled during active disease. The specimen was peripheral blood.

CDR3 DNA: TGCGCCAGCAGCCCCCTTAGCACAGATACGCAGTATTTT. It translates to CASSPLSTDTQYF. This chain joins TRBV5-1 and TRBJ2-3; D unresolved. Germline-derived CDR1 and CDR2 are SGHRS and YFSETQ. This CDR3 has 13 amino acids. V was pared by 4 bases and J by 0 bases, with 6 bases between.